The clone carrying this T cell receptor (beta chain) is classed as medium-sized by frequency. Tens of thousands of genome equivalents of blood DNA were amplified for TRB. TRB was amplified by touch-down multiplex PCR, primer pools A and B combined. TCRdb reanalyzed the multiplex PCR reads and collapses them to one entry per CDR3 protein, without DNA. Here the sample table reports thousands of distinct CDR3 sequences. This record belongs to a study of T cell clusters in autoimmune cytopenias. The CDR3 is 16 amino acids. Germline CDR1 is SGHTA and CDR2 is FQGNSA. The rearrangement links TRBV7-2 to TRBJ2-3; TCRdb's D call of TRBD2 is untestable without DNA. This receptor was taken from a human donor with an autoimmune cytopenia or autoimmune hepatitis (not recorded which). Sequenced material: peripheral blood. CDR3 loop: CASSIGLAGSTDTQYF.